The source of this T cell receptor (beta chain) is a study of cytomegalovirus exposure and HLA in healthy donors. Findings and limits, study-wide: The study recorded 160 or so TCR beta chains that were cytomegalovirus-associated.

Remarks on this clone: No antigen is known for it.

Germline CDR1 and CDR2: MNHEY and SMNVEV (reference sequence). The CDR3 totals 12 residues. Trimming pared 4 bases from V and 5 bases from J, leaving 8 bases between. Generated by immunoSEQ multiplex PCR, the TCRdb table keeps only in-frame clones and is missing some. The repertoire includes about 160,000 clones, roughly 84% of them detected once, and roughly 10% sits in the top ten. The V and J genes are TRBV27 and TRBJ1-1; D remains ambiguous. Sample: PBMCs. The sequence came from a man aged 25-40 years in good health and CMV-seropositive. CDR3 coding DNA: TGTGCCAGCAGTTGGGGAGGGACTGAAGCTTTCTTT. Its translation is CASSWGGTEAFF.